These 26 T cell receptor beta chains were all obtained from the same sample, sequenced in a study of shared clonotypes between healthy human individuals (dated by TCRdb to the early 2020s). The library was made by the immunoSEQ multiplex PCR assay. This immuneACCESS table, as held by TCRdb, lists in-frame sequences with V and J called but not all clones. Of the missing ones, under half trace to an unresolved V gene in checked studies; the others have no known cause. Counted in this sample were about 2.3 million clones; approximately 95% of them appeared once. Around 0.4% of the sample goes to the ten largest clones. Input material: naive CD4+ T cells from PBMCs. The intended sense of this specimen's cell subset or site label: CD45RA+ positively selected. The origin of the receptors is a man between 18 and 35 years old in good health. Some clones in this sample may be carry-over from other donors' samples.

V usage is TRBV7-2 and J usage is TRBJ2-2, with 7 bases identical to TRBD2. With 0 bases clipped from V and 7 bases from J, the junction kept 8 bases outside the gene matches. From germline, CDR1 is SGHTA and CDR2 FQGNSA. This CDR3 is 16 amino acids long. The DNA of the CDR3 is TGTGCCAGCAGCTTAGCCGGGACTACGTTCATCGGGGAGCTGTTTTTT. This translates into CASSLAGTTFIGELFF.

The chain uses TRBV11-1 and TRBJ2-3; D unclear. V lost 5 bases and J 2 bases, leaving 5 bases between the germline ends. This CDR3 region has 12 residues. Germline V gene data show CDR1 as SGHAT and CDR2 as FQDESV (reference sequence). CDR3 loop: CASSDPTDTQYF. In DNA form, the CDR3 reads TGTGCCAGCAGCGACCCCACAGATACGCAGTATTTT.

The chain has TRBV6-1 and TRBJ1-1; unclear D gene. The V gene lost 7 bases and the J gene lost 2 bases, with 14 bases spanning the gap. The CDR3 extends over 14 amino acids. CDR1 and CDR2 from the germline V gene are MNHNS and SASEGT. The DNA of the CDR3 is TGTGCCAGCACCCCCTTCCCGAGTAACACTGAAGCTTTCTTT. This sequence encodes CASTPFPSNTEAFF.

The CDR3 sequence: CASSLGTGRGPGIPYNEQFF. For the CDR3, the DNA is TGTGCCAGCAGCTTAGGAACAGGGAGAGGGCCGGGGATACCCTACAATGAGCAGTTCTTC. The chain recombines TRBV7-3 with TRBJ2-1, with TRBD1 as a possible D gene (6 bases). The V end lost 2 bases, the J end lost 2 bases, and 25 bases lay between the germline ends. The CDR3 is 20 residues long. CDR1 and CDR2 from the germline V gene are SGHTA and FQGTGA. The full variable domain, completed using reference TRBV7-3 and TRBJ2-1, is GAGVSQTPSNKVTEKGKYVELRCDPISGHTALYWYRQSLGQGPEFLIYFQGTGAADDSGLPNDRFFAVRPEGSVSTLKIQRTERGDSAVYLCASSLGTGRGPGIPYNEQFFGPGTRLTVL.

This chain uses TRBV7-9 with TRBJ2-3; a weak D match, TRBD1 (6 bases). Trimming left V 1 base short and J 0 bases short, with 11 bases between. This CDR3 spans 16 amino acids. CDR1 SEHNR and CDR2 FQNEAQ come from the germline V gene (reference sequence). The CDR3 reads CASSLVTGASTDTQYF. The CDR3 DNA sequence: TGTGCCAGCAGCTTAGTGACAGGCGCAAGCACAGATACGCAGTATTTT.

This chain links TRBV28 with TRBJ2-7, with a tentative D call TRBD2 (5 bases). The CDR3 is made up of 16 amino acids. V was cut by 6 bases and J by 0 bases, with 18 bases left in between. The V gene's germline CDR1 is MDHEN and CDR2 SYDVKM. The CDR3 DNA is TGTGCCAGCAGCTCTGCTAGGACTCAGAGCTCCTACGAGCAGTACTTC. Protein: CASSSARTQSSYEQYF. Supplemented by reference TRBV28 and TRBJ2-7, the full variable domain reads DVKVTQSSRYLVKRTGEKVFLECVQDMDHENMFWYRQDPGLGLRLIYFSYDVKMKEKGDIPEGYSVSREKKERFSLILESASTNQTSMYLCASSSARTQSSYEQYFGPGTRLTVT.

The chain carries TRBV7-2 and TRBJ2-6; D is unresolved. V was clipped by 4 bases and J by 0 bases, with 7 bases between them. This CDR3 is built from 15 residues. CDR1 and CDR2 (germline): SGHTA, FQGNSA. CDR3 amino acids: CASSSPHSGANVLTF. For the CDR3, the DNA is TGTGCCAGCAGCTCCCCGCACTCTGGGGCCAACGTCCTGACTTTC.

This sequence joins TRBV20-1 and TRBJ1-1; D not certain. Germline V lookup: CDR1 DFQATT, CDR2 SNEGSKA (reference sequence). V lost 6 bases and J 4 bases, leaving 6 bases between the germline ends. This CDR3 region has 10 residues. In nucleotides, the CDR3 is TGCAGTGCGCCCGTCACTGAAGCTTTCTTT. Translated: CSAPVTEAFF.

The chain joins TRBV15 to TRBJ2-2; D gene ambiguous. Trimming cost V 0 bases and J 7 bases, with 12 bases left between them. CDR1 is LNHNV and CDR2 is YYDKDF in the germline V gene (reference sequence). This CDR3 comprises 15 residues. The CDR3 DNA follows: TGTGCCACCAGCAGAGATCGCCTAGTTGTCGGGGAGCTGTTTTTT. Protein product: CATSRDRLVVGELFF.

The chain's CDR3 is CASSQAGGPYTDTQYF. DNA for the CDR3: TGTGCCAGCAGCCAAGCCGGCGGGCCCTACACAGATACGCAGTATTTT. The chain joins TRBV4-2 to TRBJ2-3; D is perhaps TRBD2 (5 bases). Between the trimmed V and J ends, which lost 1 base and 2 bases, there was a span of 13 bases. The CDR3 spans 16 residues. CDR1 and CDR2 from the germline V gene are LGHNA and YNFKEQ.

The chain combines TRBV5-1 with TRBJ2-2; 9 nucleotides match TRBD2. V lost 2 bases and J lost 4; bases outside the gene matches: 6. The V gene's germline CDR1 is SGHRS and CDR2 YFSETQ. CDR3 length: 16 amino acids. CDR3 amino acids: CASSFLAGVVTGELFF. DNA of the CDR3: TGCGCCAGCAGCTTTTTAGCGGGAGTGGTCACCGGGGAGCTGTTTTTT.

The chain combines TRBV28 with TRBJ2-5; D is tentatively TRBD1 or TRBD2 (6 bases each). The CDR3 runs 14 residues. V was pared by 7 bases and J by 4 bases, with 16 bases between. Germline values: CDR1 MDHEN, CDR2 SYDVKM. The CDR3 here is CASKTGGVGETQYF. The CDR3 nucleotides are TGTGCCAGCAAGACAGGAGGGGTGGGAGAGACCCAGTACTTC.

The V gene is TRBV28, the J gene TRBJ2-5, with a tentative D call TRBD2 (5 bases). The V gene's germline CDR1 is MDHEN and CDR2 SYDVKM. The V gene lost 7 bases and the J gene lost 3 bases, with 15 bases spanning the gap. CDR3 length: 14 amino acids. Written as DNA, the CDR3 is TGTGCCAGCAAACTAGGAGCGGCCGAAGAGACCCAGTACTTC. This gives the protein CASKLGAAEETQYF.

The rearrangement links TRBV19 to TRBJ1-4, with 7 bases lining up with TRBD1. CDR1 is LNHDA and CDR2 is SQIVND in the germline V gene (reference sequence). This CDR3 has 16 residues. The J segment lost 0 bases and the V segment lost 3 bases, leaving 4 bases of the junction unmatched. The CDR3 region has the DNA TGTGCCAGTAGTATCGGGACAGTTGCAACTAATGAAAAACTGTTTTTT. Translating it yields CASSIGTVATNEKLFF.

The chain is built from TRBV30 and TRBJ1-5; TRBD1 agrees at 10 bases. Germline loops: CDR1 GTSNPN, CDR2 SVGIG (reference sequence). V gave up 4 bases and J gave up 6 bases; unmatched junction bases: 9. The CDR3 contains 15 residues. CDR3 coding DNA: TGTGCCTGGACTGCGGGACAGGGGACGGGTCAGCCCCAGCATTTT. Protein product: CAWTAGQGTGQPQHF.

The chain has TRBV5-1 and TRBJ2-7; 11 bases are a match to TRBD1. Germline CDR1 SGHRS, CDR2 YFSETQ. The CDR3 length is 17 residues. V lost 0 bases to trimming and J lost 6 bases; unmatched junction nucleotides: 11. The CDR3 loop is CASSLDPVGQGGREQYF. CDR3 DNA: TGCGCCAGCAGCTTGGATCCCGTGGGACAGGGGGGCCGCGAGCAGTACTTC. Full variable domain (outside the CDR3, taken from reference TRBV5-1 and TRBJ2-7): KAGVTQTPRYLIKTRGQQVTLSCSPISGHRSVSWYQQTPGQGLQFLFEYFSETQRNKGNFPGRFSGRQFSNSRSEMNVSTLELGDSALYLCASSLDPVGQGGREQYFGPGTRLTVT.

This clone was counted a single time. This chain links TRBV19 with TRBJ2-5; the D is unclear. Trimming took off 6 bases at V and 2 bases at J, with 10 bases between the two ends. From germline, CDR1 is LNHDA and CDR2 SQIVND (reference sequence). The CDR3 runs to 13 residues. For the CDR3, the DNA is TGTGCCAGTAGGATGAGACCTCAAGAGACCCAGTACTTC. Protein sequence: CASRMRPQETQYF.

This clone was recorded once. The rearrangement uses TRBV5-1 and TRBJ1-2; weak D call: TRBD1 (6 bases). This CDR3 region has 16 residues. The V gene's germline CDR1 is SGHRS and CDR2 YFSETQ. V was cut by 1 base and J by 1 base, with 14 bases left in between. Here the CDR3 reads CASSLTGSQGNYGYTF. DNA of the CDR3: TGCGCCAGCAGCTTGACAGGATCACAGGGTAACTATGGCTACACCTTC.

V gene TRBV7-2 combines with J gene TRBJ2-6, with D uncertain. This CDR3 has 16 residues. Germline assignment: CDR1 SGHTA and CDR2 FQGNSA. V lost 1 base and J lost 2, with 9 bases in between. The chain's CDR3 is CASSLVAGAGANVLTF. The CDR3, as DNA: TGTGCCAGCAGCTTAGTTGCTGGGGCTGGGGCCAACGTCCTGACTTTC.

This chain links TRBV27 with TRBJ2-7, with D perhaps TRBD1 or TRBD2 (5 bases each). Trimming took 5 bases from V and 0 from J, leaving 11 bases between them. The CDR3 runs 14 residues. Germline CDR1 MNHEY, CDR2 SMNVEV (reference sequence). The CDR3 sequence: CASSPAGASYEQYF. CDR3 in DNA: TGTGCCAGCAGTCCCGCCGGGGCCTCCTACGAGCAGTACTTC.

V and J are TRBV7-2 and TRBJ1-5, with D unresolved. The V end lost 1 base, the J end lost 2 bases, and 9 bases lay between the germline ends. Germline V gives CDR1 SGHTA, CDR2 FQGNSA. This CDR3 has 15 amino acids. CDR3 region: CASSLVGWGNQPQHF. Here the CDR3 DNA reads TGTGCCAGCAGCTTAGTAGGATGGGGCAATCAGCCCCAGCATTTT.

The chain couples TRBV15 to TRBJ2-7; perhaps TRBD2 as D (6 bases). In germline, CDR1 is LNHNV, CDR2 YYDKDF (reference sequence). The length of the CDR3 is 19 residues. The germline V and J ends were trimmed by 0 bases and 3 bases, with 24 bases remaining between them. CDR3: CATSRDLASAYLGHYEQYF. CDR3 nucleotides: TGTGCCACCAGCAGAGATTTAGCTAGCGCGTACCTAGGGCACTACGAGCAGTACTTC.

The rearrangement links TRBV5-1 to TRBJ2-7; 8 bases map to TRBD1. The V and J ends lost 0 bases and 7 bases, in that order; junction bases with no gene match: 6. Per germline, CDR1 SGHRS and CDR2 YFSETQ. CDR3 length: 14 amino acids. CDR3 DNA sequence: TGCGCCAGCAGCTTGGGGACAGGGAATTTTGAGCAGTACTTC. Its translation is CASSLGTGNFEQYF.

CDR3 amino acids: CASSGGGYNQPQHF. The CDR3 coding sequence is TGTGCCAGCAGCGGGGGGGGGTACAATCAGCCCCAGCATTTT. The chain links TRBV28 to TRBJ1-5; perhaps TRBD1 as D (5 bases). V was cut by 6 bases and J by 3 bases, with 12 bases left in between. The CDR3 loop spans 14 amino acids. CDR1 MDHEN and CDR2 SYDVKM come from the germline V gene.

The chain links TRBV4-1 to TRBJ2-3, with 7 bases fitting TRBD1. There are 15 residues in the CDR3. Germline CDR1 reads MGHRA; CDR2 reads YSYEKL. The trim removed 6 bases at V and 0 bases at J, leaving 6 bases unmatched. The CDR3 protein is CASSTTGTSTDTQYF. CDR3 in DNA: TGCGCCAGCAGTACGACAGGGACAAGCACAGATACGCAGTATTTT.

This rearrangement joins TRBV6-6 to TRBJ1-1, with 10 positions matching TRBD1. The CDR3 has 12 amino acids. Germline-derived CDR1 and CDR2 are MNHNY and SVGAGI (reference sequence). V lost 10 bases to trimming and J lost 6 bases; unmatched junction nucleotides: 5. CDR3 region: CAIQTGGSEAFF. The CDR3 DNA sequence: TGTGCCATTCAGACAGGGGGCTCTGAAGCTTTCTTT.